This T cell receptor beta chain originates from a study of a mutant IDH1 vaccine in newly diagnosed glioma. Here immunoSEQ multiplex PCR was the method, and the copy in TCRdb shows in-frame clones only, minus some. The repertoire has about 60,000 clones, about four fifths of them found once; the top ten carry approximately 5%. A word on this clone: Antigen specificity is unknown.

Germline V gene sequence: CDR1 MNHEY, CDR2 SVGAGI. The V gene end was trimmed by 4 bases and the J gene end by 8 bases; junction bases not matched to a gene: 10. The CDR3 length is 14 residues. Time point: week 35, safety follow-up. Each dose delivered 300 ug of mutant IDH1 20-mer peptide subcutaneously with imiquimod. Donors harbored newly found WHO grade 3 or 4 IDH1-mutant, ATRX-lost astrocytomas. The source is a man aged 35 to 55 with glioma. V is TRBV6-5 and J is TRBJ1-2, with TRBD1 identical over 7 bases. Sample: PBMCs, taken from a glioma patient whose treatment included an IDH1 peptide vaccine. Here the CDR3 reads CASSLRQGLGGYTF. CDR3 in DNA: TGTGCCAGCAGTTTAAGACAGGGATTGGGAGGCTACACCTTC.